These T cell receptor beta chains were read from a single sample in a study of TIL therapy for anti-PD-1-resistant metastatic lung cancer. Libraries were prepared by immunoSEQ multiplex PCR; TCRdb keeps only in-frame clonotypes and omits some of them. The top ten hold 5.6% of the sample, which has around 45,000 clones, approximately 70% seen once. The sequences come from tumor tissue, collected at baseline. The receptor set was obtained from a person between 25 and 80 years old with non-small cell lung cancer. The CDR3 runs from the conserved cysteine through the conserved F or W. Fields, in order: J gene, V gene, CDR3 protein.

TRBJ2-2	TRBV11-2	CASSLGSRATGELFF
TRBJ2-2	TRBV2	CASRAGQGNTGELFF
TRBJ1-1	TRBV19	CASSIDRGDTEAFF
TRBJ2-3	TRBV28	CASSLMDKADTQYF
TRBJ2-7	TRBV29-1	CSVGGASQGEQYF
TRBJ2-7	TRBV9	CASSGRFGEQYF
TRBJ2-2	TRBV10-3	CAISLQGFSTGELFF
TRBJ2-7	TRBV7-2	CASSRRDRGSEQYF
TRBJ1-6	TRBV19	CASTAGQGNSPLHF
TRBJ1-6	TRBV25-1	CASSDSSYNSPLHF
TRBJ2-5	TRBV9	CASSVGGGQNQETQYF
TRBJ1-1	TRBV5-6	CASTPVGGGLNTEAFF
TRBJ2-1	TRBV5-4	CASSLKAAEAPYNEQFF
TRBJ1-1	TRBV30	CACGRLLPNTEAFF
TRBJ2-7	TRBV7-3	CASSLTSAGGVSEQYF
TRBJ2-7	TRBV29-1	CSVERAGHPYEQYF
TRBJ2-1	TRBV15	CATSRGSEQFF
TRBJ2-3	TRBV5-4	CASSAELGADTQYF
TRBJ2-2	TRBV6-5	CASQRGGLQTGELFF
TRBJ1-2	TRBV7-9	CASSFRYVVTTGTLYGYTF
TRBJ1-2	TRBV4-3	CASSQVSGEGYTF
TRBJ2-2	TRBV7-8	CASSEMPGQITGELFF
TRBJ1-2	TRBV9	CASSVEAGGYGYTF
TRBJ1-5	TRBV6-6	CASSLRAGAGQPQHF
TRBJ2-1	TRBV29-1	CSANPQGRINEQFF